The next 8 T cell receptor beta chains were all read from a single sample in a study of T cells after yellow fever vaccination. TCRdb reprocessed the 5' RACE reads with MiXCR, giving one entry per CDR3 protein. Here the sample spans roughly 330,000 distinct CDR3 sequences, roughly 4% being singletons. The material sequenced was PBMCs, taken 5 days after the yellow fever booster vaccination. The receptors shown here come from a man younger than 35 who received the YFV17D yellow fever vaccine.

This clonotype has only a few counts. The chain is built from TRBV20-1 and TRBJ2-5, with 11 bases that match TRBD2. Germline CDR1 is DFQATT and CDR2 is SNEGSKA (reference sequence). This CDR3 comprises 14 residues. V shed 4 bases and J 5 bases; nucleotides not matched to a gene: 6. CDR3 DNA: TGCAGTGCTACTCTAGCGGGGGGCCGGGAGACCCAGTACTTC. Translating gives CSATLAGGRETQYF.

The J gene is TRBJ1-2, the V gene TRBV5-4; 7 bases are a match to TRBD1. This CDR3 contains 15 residues. CDR1 and CDR2 (germline): SGHNT, YYREEE (reference sequence). Trimming removed 4 bases from V and 2 bases from J; junction bases left unmatched: 8. The CDR3 DNA is TGTGCCAGCAGCGAAAGACAGGGAGGAAACTATGGCTACACCTTC. Translating it yields CASSERQGGNYGYTF.

This clonotype was seen only a few times. This chain joins TRBV7-2 and TRBJ1-1; the D is unclear. Trimming took 3 bases from V and 5 from J, leaving 16 bases between them. Germline V gene lookup returns CDR1 SGHTA and CDR2 FQGNSA. This CDR3 has 15 residues. The CDR3 here is CASSFRTSQGTEAFF. The DNA of the CDR3 is TGTGCCAGCAGCTTCAGGACCTCCCAAGGAACTGAAGCTTTCTTT.

This clonotype has more than one count but fewer than ten. V and J are TRBV6-2 or TRBV6-3 and TRBJ1-1, with 8 bases matching TRBD1. This CDR3 is 16 amino acids long. Looked up from germline, CDR1 is MNHEY and CDR2 is SVGEGT. V shed 1 base, J shed 4 bases, and the junction held 8 bases outside the gene matches. CDR3 in DNA: TGTGCCAGCAGTTACTTACTGGACAGGGCGACCACTGAAGCTTTCTTT. This encodes CASSYLLDRATTEAFF.

This clonotype was picked up many times. This chain joins TRBV7-9 and TRBJ2-1; D is unresolved. The CDR3 has 12 residues. Between the trimmed V and J ends, which lost 4 bases and 9 bases, there was a span of 10 bases. The germline V gene encodes CDR1 SEHNR and CDR2 FQNEAQ (reference sequence). The DNA of the CDR3 is TGTGCCAGCAGCTCGATGGCCATTGAGCAGTTCTTC. This translates into CASSSMAIEQFF.

There are a few counts of this clonotype. The chain uses TRBV20-1 and TRBJ2-3; D is unclear. This CDR3 spans 16 amino acids. CDR1 DFQATT and CDR2 SNEGSKA come from the germline V gene (reference sequence). V lost 6 bases, J lost 0 bases, and 19 bases lay in between. The CDR3 is CSAEARSRKSTDTQYF. In DNA form, the CDR3 reads TGCAGTGCCGAGGCACGCTCACGAAAAAGCACAGATACGCAGTATTTT.

This chain uses TRBV20-1 with TRBJ2-3; 8 bases fit TRBD2. The V gene's germline CDR1 is DFQATT and CDR2 SNEGSKA (reference sequence). Trimming cost V 8 bases and J 2 bases; bases outside gene matches: 9. This CDR3 region has 14 residues. The CDR3 nucleotides read TGCAGTCCCCGGGGGGGGACCCACACAGATACGCAGTATTTT. It is translated as CSPRGGTHTDTQYF.

The chain has TRBV5-1 and TRBJ1-4; TRBD1 is a possible D gene (5 bases). CDR3 length: 16 residues. V lost 4 bases and J 0 bases, leaving 13 bases between the germline ends. Germline CDR1 reads SGHRS; CDR2 reads YFSETQ. The CDR3: CASSTPDSATNEKLFF. In nucleotides, the CDR3 is TGCGCCAGCAGCACTCCTGACAGTGCAACTAATGAAAAACTGTTTTTT.